The 28 T cell receptor beta chains reported below all come from one sample, sequenced in a study. Method: immunoSEQ multiplex PCR; TCRdb's copy keeps in-frame clones and lacks some. The table shows tens of thousands of clones, with around 93% occurring only once. Sequencing was carried out using PBMCs. The receptors shown here come from a man aged 40-55 years with rheumatoid arthritis.

This chain uses TRBV10-3 with TRBJ2-5; D unresolved. The CDR3 contains 14 residues. V was pared by 2 bases and J by 1 base, with 8 bases between. Germline V gene data show CDR1 as ENHRY and CDR2 as SYGVKD. The CDR3 nucleotides are TGTGCCATCAGTGAGCGCCAGACCCAAGAGACCCAGTACTTC. It is translated as CAISERQTQETQYF.

The V and J genes are TRBV20-1 and TRBJ2-2; D is perhaps TRBD1 (5 bases). V shed 3 bases and J shed 2 bases, with 16 bases lying between them. CDR3 length equals 16 residues. Looked up from germline, CDR1 is DFQATT and CDR2 is SNEGSKA (reference sequence). The CDR3 DNA reads TGCAGTGCTAGTTCGGGCAGGGCGCTAAACACCGGGGAGCTGTTTTTT. Translation gives CSASSGRALNTGELFF.

The genes are TRBV2 and TRBJ2-1, with D maybe TRBD2 (5 bases). From germline, CDR1 is SNHLY and CDR2 FYNNEI. The V end was cut by 4 bases, the J end by 9 bases, with 7 bases between. This CDR3 has 11 amino acids. The DNA for the CDR3 is TGTGCCAGCAGTGTGGGGAGTGAGCAGTTCTTC. Amino acid sequence: CASSVGSEQFF.

The chain couples TRBV6-5 to TRBJ2-5; perhaps TRBD1 as D (6 bases). The germline V gene has CDR1 MNHEY and CDR2 SVGAGI. The CDR3 sequence is 14 residues long. V was shortened by 6 bases and J by 5 bases, with 16 bases between the two germline ends. CDR3 region: CASSRQAADETQYF. The CDR3 DNA sequence: TGTGCCAGCAGCCGACAGGCGGCGGATGAGACCCAGTACTTC.

CDR3 sequence (DNA): TGCGCCAGCAGTGAAAGACAGGGGGCGGTTCAGCCCCAGCATTTT. This encodes CASSERQGAVQPQHF. V gene TRBV10-2 combines with J gene TRBJ1-5, with 10 bases lining up with TRBD1. The germline V gene has CDR1 WSHSY and CDR2 SAAADI. The J segment lost 6 bases and the V segment lost 3 bases, leaving 5 bases of the junction unmatched. The CDR3 runs to 15 residues.

This clone has more than one count but fewer than ten. The rearrangement joins TRBV11-1 to TRBJ1-1, with D unresolved. V dropped 4 bases and J dropped 3 bases, with 15 bases sitting between them. Germline values: CDR1 SGHAT, CDR2 FQDESV (reference sequence). The CDR3 covers 15 residues. The CDR3 sequence is CASSSNLGGYTEAFF. CDR3 sequence (DNA): TGTGCCAGCAGCTCGAACCTAGGTGGTTACACTGAAGCTTTCTTT. The variable domain in full, with the rest retrieved from reference TRBV11-1 and TRBJ1-1, is EAEVAQSPRYKITEKSQAVAFWCDPISGHATLYWYRQILGQGPELLVQFQDESVVDDSQLPKDRFSAERLKGVDSTLKIQPAELGDSAMYLCASSSNLGGYTEAFFGQGTRLTVV.

The CDR3 spells CASSLGPSEAFF. CDR3 in DNA: TGTGCCAGCAGCTTAGGGCCCAGTGAAGCTTTCTTT. V and J are TRBV7-9 and TRBJ1-1; D uncertain. The CDR3 has 12 residues. CDR1 is SEHNR, CDR2 FQNEAQ, per germline (reference sequence). Between the trimmed V and J ends, which lost 1 base and 7 bases, there was a span of 7 bases. The variable domain in full, with the rest retrieved from reference TRBV7-9 and TRBJ1-1, is DTGVSQNPRHKITKRGQNVTFRCDPISEHNRLYWYRQTLGQGPEFLTYFQNEAQLEKSRLLSDRFSAERPKGSFSTLEIQRTEQGDSAMYLCASSLGPSEAFFGQGTRLTVV.

The chain employs TRBV28 and TRBJ1-1; D possibly corresponds to TRBD1 (6 bases). CDR3 length: 14 residues. V lost 2 bases, J lost 4 bases, and 11 bases lay in between. The germline gives CDR1 MDHEN, CDR2 SYDVKM. DNA of the CDR3: TGTGCCAGCAGTTTACAGGGGTTGAGCACTGAAGCTTTCTTT. It codes for CASSLQGLSTEAFF.

The gene calls are TRBV6-1 and TRBJ2-7; 7 positions agree with TRBD1. The junction had 4 bases not matched to a gene; V was cut back by 3 bases and J by 2 bases. Germline CDR1 and CDR2: MNHNS and SASEGT. The CDR3 extends over 14 amino acids. The CDR3, as DNA: TGTGCCAGCAGTGATCTCCAGGGGGCCTACGAGCAGTACTTC. It codes for CASSDLQGAYEQYF.

The chain's CDR3 is CASRTAYRDEQYF. Here the CDR3 DNA reads TGTGCCAGCAGGACGGCCTATCGGGACGAGCAGTACTTC. This chain links TRBV2 with TRBJ2-7; the D is unclear. V was shortened by 6 bases and J by 5 bases, with 14 bases between the two germline ends. The CDR3 contains 13 residues. The germline gives CDR1 SNHLY, CDR2 FYNNEI.

The genes are TRBV18 and TRBJ2-3, with 8 bases fitting TRBD1. Germline CDR1 reads KGHSH; CDR2 reads LQKENI. There are 16 residues in the CDR3. Germline trimming cut 4 bases from V and 2 bases from J; bases unmatched to any gene: 8. This CDR3 reads CASSQETGVITDTQYF. Here the CDR3 DNA reads TGTGCCAGCTCACAAGAGACAGGGGTTATCACAGATACGCAGTATTTT.

This clone was seen only once. V usage is TRBV7-9 and J usage is TRBJ1-4; no definite D call. V dropped 6 bases and J dropped 0 bases, with 2 bases sitting between them. The germline V gene encodes CDR1 SEHNR and CDR2 FQNEAQ (reference sequence). The CDR3 consists of 12 residues. The CDR3 nucleotides read TGTGCCAGCAGTTCAACTAATGAAAAACTGTTTTTT. Protein product: CASSSTNEKLFF.

J is TRBJ1-5 and V is TRBV5-1; TRBD1 is a possible D gene (5 bases). V lost 0 bases to trimming and J lost 4 bases, with 8 bases between them. Per the germline V gene, CDR1 is SGHRS and CDR2 is YFSETQ. CDR3 size: 14 residues. CDR3 amino acids: CASSLDGGNQPQHF. The DNA of the CDR3 is TGCGCCAGCAGCTTGGACGGGGGGAATCAGCCCCAGCATTTT.

This clone has a single count. The rearrangement joins TRBV7-9 to TRBJ2-7; tentative D call: TRBD1 (6 bases). V lost 4 bases, J lost 5 bases, and 15 bases lay in between. CDR3 length: 14 residues. Germline assignment: CDR1 SEHNR and CDR2 FQNEAQ (reference sequence). The CDR3 DNA sequence: TGTGCCAGCAGCTATGGAACAGGGAACAACGAGCAGTACTTC. It is translated as CASSYGTGNNEQYF.

This chain uses TRBV27 with TRBJ2-1; 14 nucleotides line up with TRBD2. Germline V gene data show CDR1 as MNHEY and CDR2 as SMNVEV (reference sequence). V lost 7 bases, J lost 8 bases, and 4 bases stayed unmatched. The CDR3 runs to 14 residues. The CDR3 sequence is CASTRTSGRYEQFF. The CDR3 nucleotides are TGTGCCAGCACCCGGACTAGCGGGAGGTATGAGCAGTTCTTC.

The chain uses TRBV28 and TRBJ1-3, with 8 nucleotides matching TRBD1. There are 15 residues in the CDR3. Looked up from germline, CDR1 is MDHEN and CDR2 is SYDVKM. The junction had 8 bases not matched to a gene; V was cut back by 10 bases and J by 0 bases. The CDR3 sequence: CAIQGAPNSGNTIYF. CDR3 DNA sequence: TGTGCCATCCAGGGGGCACCAAACTCTGGAAACACCATATATTTT. Variable domain in full (rest from reference TRBV28 and TRBJ1-3): DVKVTQSSRYLVKRTGEKVFLECVQDMDHENMFWYRQDPGLGLRLIYFSYDVKMKEKGDIPEGYSVSREKKERFSLILESASTNQTSMYLCAIQGAPNSGNTIYFGEGSWLTVV.

J is TRBJ2-1 and V is TRBV6-2 or TRBV6-3; maybe TRBD1 (5 bases). This CDR3 contains 16 residues. V dropped 2 bases and J dropped 6 bases, with 17 bases sitting between them. CDR1 is MNHEY and CDR2 is SVGEGT in the germline V gene. Here the CDR3 DNA reads TGTGCCAGCAGTTACCCGACTTGGGGAACAGGCAATGAGCAGTTCTTC. This sequence encodes CASSYPTWGTGNEQFF.

This clone was detected only a few times. This chain connects TRBV5-1 to TRBJ2-7, with TRBD1 matching 9 bases. V gave up 2 bases and J gave up 2 bases; unmatched junction bases: 5. The CDR3 is 15 residues long. CDR1 is SGHRS and CDR2 is YFSETQ in the germline V gene. The CDR3 sequence is CASSLMTGGAYEQYF. The CDR3 DNA sequence: TGCGCCAGCAGCTTAATGACAGGGGGAGCCTACGAGCAGTACTTC.

The chain joins TRBV2 to TRBJ1-1; possible D gene TRBD1, 6 bases. Germline loops: CDR1 SNHLY, CDR2 FYNNEI. Deletions cut 2 bases from V and 1 base from J, with 17 bases between. This CDR3 has 17 amino acids. CDR3 DNA: TGTGCCAGCAGTGAACGTAGTTGGGGGCGTGGGAACACTGAAGCTTTCTTT. Translating gives CASSERSWGRGNTEAFF.

The chain couples TRBV9 to TRBJ2-3; tentative D call: TRBD1 (6 bases). Deletions cut 3 bases from V and 0 bases from J, with 11 bases between. The CDR3 runs to 15 residues. Germline CDR1 SGDLS, CDR2 YYNGEE. Here the CDR3 reads CASSAWDTSTDTQYF. The CDR3 DNA follows: TGTGCCAGCAGCGCCTGGGACACAAGCACAGATACGCAGTATTTT.

This clone was observed a handful of times. The chain uses TRBV30 and TRBJ1-5, with D maybe TRBD1 (5 bases). Germline V CDR1 and CDR2: GTSNPN, SVGIG (reference sequence). The CDR3 covers 13 residues. Trimming left V 7 bases short and J 6 bases short, with 16 bases between. The CDR3 nucleotides are TGTGCCTCCGCGGCAGGGAGTAGTCAGCCCCAGCATTTT. It specifies CASAAGSSQPQHF.

The chain carries TRBV6-5 and TRBJ2-6; D may be TRBD1 (5 bases). The CDR3 is 15 amino acids. V was pared by 9 bases and J by 2 bases, with 14 bases between. CDR1 and CDR2 (germline): MNHEY, SVGAGI. CDR3 residues: CASKQAGTGANVLTF. In nucleotides, the CDR3 is TGTGCCAGTAAACAAGCAGGGACTGGGGCCAACGTCCTGACTTTC.

V usage is TRBV6-5 and J usage is TRBJ2-7; D assignment may be TRBD1 or TRBD2 (5 bases each). This CDR3 has 15 amino acids. Germline CDR1 and CDR2: MNHEY and SVGAGI. With 4 bases removed from V and 6 bases from J, the gap between germline ends came to 19 bases. The CDR3: CASSFSGTELSEQYF. The CDR3 DNA follows: TGTGCCAGCAGTTTCTCCGGGACGGAGTTGAGCGAGCAGTACTTC.

The genes are TRBV15 and TRBJ1-4, with D perhaps matching TRBD1 (6 bases). Between the trimmed V and J ends, which lost 4 bases and 0 bases, there was a span of 12 bases. The CDR3 loop spans 16 amino acids. The V gene's germline CDR1 is LNHNV and CDR2 YYDKDF (reference sequence). This CDR3 reads CATSTGQLTTNEKLFF. The CDR3 DNA is TGTGCCACCAGCACCGGACAGCTAACAACTAATGAAAAACTGTTTTTT.

V and J are TRBV18 and TRBJ2-7, with 12 bases lining up with TRBD1. V lost 1 base and J lost 4; bases outside the gene matches: 2. CDR1 KGHSH and CDR2 LQKENI come from the germline V gene. The CDR3 contains 15 residues. The DNA of the CDR3 is TGTGCCAGCTCACCACTGGGACAGGGGGCTTACGAGCAGTACTTC. Protein product: CASSPLGQGAYEQYF.

CDR3 sequence (DNA): TGTGCCAGTAGTACGAACAGGAGATCTGGCTACACCTTC. It yields the protein CASSTNRRSGYTF. V gene TRBV19 combines with J gene TRBJ1-2; tentative D call: TRBD1 (5 bases). This CDR3 spans 13 amino acids. From germline, CDR1 is LNHDA and CDR2 SQIVND (reference sequence). With 4 bases removed from V and 7 bases from J, the gap between germline ends came to 13 bases.

Written as DNA, the CDR3 is TGTGCCAGCTCACCAATACAGGTAGCAGATACGCAGTATTTT. Amino acid sequence: CASSPIQVADTQYF. This chain uses TRBV18 with TRBJ2-3; D perhaps matches TRBD1 (5 bases). Trimming pared 2 bases from V and 4 bases from J, leaving 10 bases between. Germline CDR1 KGHSH, CDR2 LQKENI. CDR3 length: 14 amino acids.

The chain carries TRBV5-4 and TRBJ1-6; no firm D call. V shed 3 bases and J shed 5 bases, with 9 bases lying between them. The germline V gene encodes CDR1 SGHNT and CDR2 YYREEE (reference sequence). The CDR3 extends over 14 amino acids. The CDR3 is CASSSGRDNSPLHF. The CDR3 DNA reads TGTGCCAGCAGCTCGGGGAGGGATAATTCACCCCTCCACTTT.